Listed below are T cell receptor beta chains from one sample, sequenced in a study of shared clonotypes between healthy human individuals. The method was immunoSEQ multiplex PCR; TCRdb's version includes in-frame clones alone and lacks a portion of them. The sample lists approximately 1.1 million clones, about 80% occurring once. Specimen: memory CD4+ T cells from PBMCs. The receptors stem from a man between 18 and 35 years old in good health. Some clones in this sample may be carry-over from other donors' samples. The CDR3 runs from the conserved cysteine through the conserved F or W. Each record gives: CDR3 DNA, CDR3 protein, V gene, J gene, clone size, D gene. D genes are given only for firm matches. Only part of the rows carry a size: once, few, many, or a class if the clone is expanded.

CDR3nt: TGTGCCAGCAGTATAGACAGGGGGACTGAAGCTTTCTTT
CDR3aa: CASSIDRGTEAFF
v_gene: TRBV6-6
j_gene: TRBJ1-1
abundance: NA
d_gene: TRBD1

CDR3nt: TGTGCCAGCAGCAAAGTTGACCCAGACTCCTACGAGCAGTACTTC
CDR3aa: CASSKVDPDSYEQYF
v_gene: TRBV21-1
j_gene: TRBJ2-7
abundance: NA
d_gene: NA

CDR3nt: TGTGCCAGCGGGCTGGCTAGCGAAGGTTCAGATACGCAGTATTTT
CDR3aa: CASGLASEGSDTQYF
v_gene: TRBV4-2
j_gene: TRBJ2-3
abundance: many
d_gene: NA

CDR3nt: TGCGCCAGCAGCCAAGGGGGAGCGTCCGGGGGCAATCAGCCCCAGCATTTT
CDR3aa: CASSQGGASGGNQPQHF
v_gene: TRBV4-1
j_gene: TRBJ1-5
abundance: once
d_gene: NA

CDR3nt: TGTGCCAGCAGTACTTGGGACAGCTTGTCCTACGAGCAGTACTTC
CDR3aa: CASSTWDSLSYEQYF
v_gene: TRBV28
j_gene: TRBJ2-7
abundance: NA
d_gene: TRBD1

CDR3nt: TGCGCCAGCAGTGGCGGGGGATTCACTGAAGCTTTCTTT
CDR3aa: CASSGGGFTEAFF
v_gene: TRBV5-1
j_gene: TRBJ1-1
abundance: NA
d_gene: NA

CDR3nt: TGCGCCAGCAGCTTGGCCTTTGGAAACACCATATATTTT
CDR3aa: CASSLAFGNTIYF
v_gene: TRBV5-1
j_gene: TRBJ1-3
abundance: NA
d_gene: NA

CDR3nt: TGTGCCAGCAGCTTAGTAGCAGGGACAGGGGACTCTGGAAACACCATATATTTT
CDR3aa: CASSLVAGTGDSGNTIYF
v_gene: TRBV11-2
j_gene: TRBJ1-3
abundance: NA
d_gene: TRBD1

CDR3nt: TGCGCCAGCAGCCAAGTTAGAGGGGGGGTGGCAGATACGCAGTATTTT
CDR3aa: CASSQVRGGVADTQYF
v_gene: TRBV4-3
j_gene: TRBJ2-3
abundance: NA
d_gene: NA

CDR3nt: TGCGCCAGCAGCGCAACACTAGCGGGACAAGAGACCCAGTACTTC
CDR3aa: CASSATLAGQETQYF
v_gene: TRBV5-1
j_gene: TRBJ2-5
abundance: many
d_gene: TRBD2

CDR3nt: TGCAGTGGCGCCCAAGAGACCCAGTACTTC
CDR3aa: CSGAQETQYF
v_gene: TRBV20-1
j_gene: TRBJ2-5
abundance: NA
d_gene: NA

CDR3nt: TGTGCCAGCAACGACAGAATCGGGGAGCTGTTTTTT
CDR3aa: CASNDRIGELFF
v_gene: TRBV6-6
j_gene: TRBJ2-2
abundance: NA
d_gene: NA

CDR3nt: TGCGCCAGCAGCCAGGCCCTACCACTAGCGCGGTCCTACGAGCAGTACTTC
CDR3aa: CASSQALPLARSYEQYF
v_gene: TRBV4-1
j_gene: TRBJ2-7
abundance: NA
d_gene: TRBD2

CDR3nt: TGTGCCAGCAGCCCTAACGGGTACTCTGGAAACACCATATATTTT
CDR3aa: CASSPNGYSGNTIYF
v_gene: TRBV7-3
j_gene: TRBJ1-3
abundance: NA
d_gene: NA

CDR3nt: TGTGCCAGCAGCTTGAACGGGGGAAATGAAAAACTGTTTTTT
CDR3aa: CASSLNGGNEKLFF
v_gene: TRBV5-4
j_gene: TRBJ1-4
abundance: once
d_gene: NA

CDR3nt: TGTGCCAGCAGGGGGTTGACAGGACATAGCAATCAGCCCCAGCATTTT
CDR3aa: CASRGLTGHSNQPQHF
v_gene: TRBV2
j_gene: TRBJ1-5
abundance: NA
d_gene: NA

CDR3nt: TGTGCCAGCAGTTTATCCCGACTAGCGAGTACCTACGAGCAGTACTTC
CDR3aa: CASSLSRLASTYEQYF
v_gene: TRBV28
j_gene: TRBJ2-7
abundance: NA
d_gene: TRBD2

CDR3nt: TGTGCCAGCAGTAGGACAGGGAACTATGGCTACACCTTC
CDR3aa: CASSRTGNYGYTF
v_gene: TRBV2
j_gene: TRBJ1-2
abundance: NA
d_gene: TRBD1

CDR3nt: TGCGCCAGCAGTGAGATAATTGGGAAGCCAGGGTACGGCTACACCTTC
CDR3aa: CASSEIIGKPGYGYTF
v_gene: TRBV10-2
j_gene: TRBJ1-2
abundance: NA
d_gene: NA

CDR3nt: TGTGCCAGTAGTAGCGCTAGCACAGATACGCAGTATTTT
CDR3aa: CASSSASTDTQYF
v_gene: TRBV19
j_gene: TRBJ2-3
abundance: NA
d_gene: NA

CDR3nt: TGTGCCAGCAGCCCGGCGGCCTTAAGGGAGACCCAGTACTTC
CDR3aa: CASSPAALRETQYF
v_gene: TRBV11-2
j_gene: TRBJ2-5
abundance: NA
d_gene: NA

CDR3nt: TGTGCCAGCAAGCCTAGCGGGAGTAATGAGCAGTTCTTC
CDR3aa: CASKPSGSNEQFF
v_gene: TRBV6-5
j_gene: TRBJ2-1
abundance: once
d_gene: TRBD2

CDR3nt: TGTGCCAGCAGCTTAGTTTTTAAAACAGACTCCTACGAGCAGTACTTC
CDR3aa: CASSLVFKTDSYEQYF
v_gene: TRBV11-3
j_gene: TRBJ2-7
abundance: NA
d_gene: NA

CDR3nt: TGTGCCAGCAGCTTGGCGGATCAGCCCCAGCATTTT
CDR3aa: CASSLADQPQHF
v_gene: TRBV5-6
j_gene: TRBJ1-5
abundance: NA
d_gene: NA

CDR3nt: TGCGCCAGCAGCTACGCCGCGACTAGCGGGTTCTACGAGCAGTACTTC
CDR3aa: CASSYAATSGFYEQYF
v_gene: TRBV5-1
j_gene: TRBJ2-7
abundance: NA
d_gene: TRBD2

CDR3nt: TGTGCCAGCAGATCCCGACTAGCGGAACGCCTCTACAATGAGCAGTTCTTC
CDR3aa: CASRSRLAERLYNEQFF
v_gene: TRBV28
j_gene: TRBJ2-1
abundance: few
d_gene: TRBD2

CDR3nt: TGCAGTGAAAAAGTTTACAATGAGCAGTTCTTC
CDR3aa: CSEKVYNEQFF
v_gene: TRBV20-1
j_gene: TRBJ2-1
abundance: NA
d_gene: NA

CDR3nt: TGTGCCCCCCTGCGGAGGGGCGGATTTACTAATGAAAAACTGTTTTTT
CDR3aa: CAPLRRGGFTNEKLFF
v_gene: TRBV10-3
j_gene: TRBJ1-4
abundance: NA
d_gene: NA

CDR3nt: TGTGCCAGCAGTACCCGACTCGAGGGAGAAAAACTGTTTTTT
CDR3aa: CASSTRLEGEKLFF
v_gene: TRBV28
j_gene: TRBJ1-4
abundance: NA
d_gene: NA

CDR3nt: TGTGCCATCAGTGATACCCGGGCCCTTCAGCCCCAGCATTTT
CDR3aa: CAISDTRALQPQHF
v_gene: TRBV10-3
j_gene: TRBJ1-5
abundance: many
d_gene: NA

CDR3nt: TGTGCCAGCAGCCAAGAGGGGAGGACGGGGGCCTACGAGCAGTACTTC
CDR3aa: CASSQEGRTGAYEQYF
v_gene: TRBV4-2
j_gene: TRBJ2-7
abundance: NA
d_gene: NA

CDR3nt: TGTGCCAGCAGCCCGGACACGTTTTTGAACACTGAAGCTTTCTTT
CDR3aa: CASSPDTFLNTEAFF
v_gene: TRBV7-2
j_gene: TRBJ1-1
abundance: NA
d_gene: NA

CDR3nt: TGTGCCAGTTCGAAGAGGGACAATGAGCAGTTCTTC
CDR3aa: CASSKRDNEQFF
v_gene: TRBV19
j_gene: TRBJ2-1
abundance: NA
d_gene: NA

CDR3nt: TGTGCCAGCAGCCCCTGGACAGGAGAAAAACTGTTTTTT
CDR3aa: CASSPWTGEKLFF
v_gene: TRBV7-7
j_gene: TRBJ1-4
abundance: NA
d_gene: TRBD1

CDR3nt: TGCGCCAGCAGTGAGTCTTGGGGGAGCCCCTATGAGCAGTTCTTC
CDR3aa: CASSESWGSPYEQFF
v_gene: TRBV10-2
j_gene: TRBJ2-1
abundance: NA
d_gene: NA

CDR3nt: TGTGCCAGCAGCCAAGATCTAGTTGCGGACGGCGCCCGCGAGCAGTACTTC
CDR3aa: CASSQDLVADGAREQYF
v_gene: TRBV4-2
j_gene: TRBJ2-7
abundance: once
d_gene: NA

CDR3nt: TGTGCCAGCAGCTTGTGGCCTAGCGGGGAACAACGAAACAATGAGCAGTTCTTC
CDR3aa: CASSLWPSGEQRNNEQFF
v_gene: TRBV7-9
j_gene: TRBJ2-1
abundance: NA
d_gene: TRBD2

CDR3nt: TGTGCCAGCAGTTACGTACGGGAGCAGTACTTC
CDR3aa: CASSYVREQYF
v_gene: TRBV6-6
j_gene: TRBJ2-7
abundance: NA
d_gene: NA

CDR3nt: TGTGCCAGCAGTGTCGGGTCGGGAAACACCATATATTTT
CDR3aa: CASSVGSGNTIYF
v_gene: TRBV6-1
j_gene: TRBJ1-3
abundance: NA
d_gene: NA

CDR3nt: TGTGCCAGCCCCTGGAGGGCGCCAACCAACTACGAGCAGTACTTC
CDR3aa: CASPWRAPTNYEQYF
v_gene: TRBV27
j_gene: TRBJ2-7
abundance: NA
d_gene: NA

CDR3nt: TGTGCCAGCAGCAGGGTTAGCGGTTATCTTAAGCCCACAGATACGCAGTATTTT
CDR3aa: CASSRVSGYLKPTDTQYF
v_gene: TRBV21-1
j_gene: TRBJ2-3
abundance: NA
d_gene: NA

CDR3nt: TGCGCCAGCGCCCTGGACAGGAACACTGGAAACACCATATATTTT
CDR3aa: CASALDRNTGNTIYF
v_gene: TRBV5-1
j_gene: TRBJ1-3
abundance: NA
d_gene: TRBD1

CDR3nt: TGTGCCAGCAGCGTCGGTTTCACCCAGTACTTC
CDR3aa: CASSVGFTQYF
v_gene: TRBV6-5
j_gene: TRBJ2-5
abundance: NA
d_gene: NA

CDR3nt: TGTGCCATCAGTGACCGTCGGACTAGCGAAGGCAATGAGCAGTTCTTC
CDR3aa: CAISDRRTSEGNEQFF
v_gene: TRBV10-3
j_gene: TRBJ2-1
abundance: NA
d_gene: TRBD2

CDR3nt: TGTGCCAGCAGCTTAGCACCCCCCCCAGGGAGGCAGACCCAGTACTTC
CDR3aa: CASSLAPPPGRQTQYF
v_gene: TRBV7-2
j_gene: TRBJ2-5
abundance: NA
d_gene: NA

CDR3nt: TGCGCCAGCAGCTTTGACCCGAGTATCTCTGGAAACACCATATATTTT
CDR3aa: CASSFDPSISGNTIYF
v_gene: TRBV5-1
j_gene: TRBJ1-3
abundance: NA
d_gene: NA